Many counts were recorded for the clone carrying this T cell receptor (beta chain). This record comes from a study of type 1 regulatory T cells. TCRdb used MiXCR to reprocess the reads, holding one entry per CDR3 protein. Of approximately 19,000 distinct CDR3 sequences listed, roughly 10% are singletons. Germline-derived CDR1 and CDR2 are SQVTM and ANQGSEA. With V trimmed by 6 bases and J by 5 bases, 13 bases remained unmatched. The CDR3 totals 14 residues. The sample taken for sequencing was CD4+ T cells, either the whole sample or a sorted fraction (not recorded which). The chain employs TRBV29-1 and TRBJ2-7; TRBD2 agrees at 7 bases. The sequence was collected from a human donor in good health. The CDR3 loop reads CSVVPTSAPNEQYF. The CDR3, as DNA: TGCAGCGTCGTCCCTACTAGCGCTCCTAACGAGCAGTACTTC.